This T cell receptor beta chain was retrieved from a study of PD-L1 blockade in urothelial cancer (dated by TCRdb to the late 2010s). A note on the overall study: Every patient began therapy in 2014 and was given atezolizumab 1,200 mg intravenously every 3 weeks. About 85% of the roughly 29 patients were identified as males with urothelial cancer of bladder origin, and a prior smoking history was reported by 18 of 29 patients. An ECOG performance status of 0 or 1 was recorded for the patients, and 0 to 3 prior chemotherapy regimens had been received by the patients. Blood samples were analyzed at 3 weeks after treatment start (second dose) and at 6 weeks after treatment start. A median of about 150,000 T cells and around 81,000 unique TCRs was obtained from blood samples, and a median clonality of around 0.08 was observed. Somatic, immune and clinical correlates of response to PD-L1 blockade with atezolizumab in urothelial cancer were the focus of an exploratory multi-omic analysis. Pretreatment tumor samples and matched peripheral blood, collected serially before and after atezolizumab treatment, underwent TCR sequencing. Durable clinical benefit was defined as progression-free survival longer than 6 months, and TCR features were also tested against progression-free and overall survival. Whole exome sequencing and RNA sequencing of pretreatment tumors were performed alongside TCR sequencing in the same patients. Fewer than ten patients reached durable clinical benefit, while about 20 patients did not. Around 29 patients had pretreatment blood TCR-seq, some 25 had at least one posttreatment blood collection, and some 25 had tumor TCR-seq.

Findings and caveats that apply to the study as a whole: A pretreatment peripheral blood TCR clonality below the median was linked to improved progression-free and overall survival. Patients with durable benefit showed greater expansion of tumor-associated TCR clones in peripheral blood 3 weeks after starting treatment (n ≈ 20, p = 0.022). Because of the small sample size (n ≈ 28) and the many exploratory analyses performed, the results are intended to be regarded as hypothesis-generating.

Each PCR received spiked-in synthetic TCR analog templates so that absolute template abundance could be estimated from read counts. Using the immunoSEQ assay, TCRbeta CDR3 regions were amplified from genomic DNA with bias-controlled V and J gene primers. Rearranged TCRbeta segments were sequenced at approximately 20X coverage. In the paper's pipeline: Clustering was used to correct sequencing errors, and CDR3s were annotated against IMGT to assign V, D and J genes. Downstream analyses used only productive TCRbeta rearrangements, leaving out any out-of-frame or stop-codon sequences. To compute clonality, Shannon entropy was normalized by the log of the number of unique productive sequences and then subtracted from one. Clones differing between time points or between blood and tumor were identified by Fisher's exact test with Benjamini-Hochberg correction at adjusted p below 0.01. The clones in this table, taken by TCRdb from immuneACCESS, are in-frame only. Not every clone is retained; where verified, under half of the shortfall comes from an unresolved V gene, and the cause of the rest is unknown. V and J calls and clone size are given by that table; D and trimming were obtained from the DNA. The sample table holds more than 45,000 clones, of which approximately 86% were seen once. About 10% of the sample lies in the top ten.

The germline V gene encodes CDR1 SGHRS and CDR2 YFSETQ. The CDR3 covers 16 residues, taking in both the cysteine and the phenylalanine. Only CDR3 DNA remains: 48 bases, in frame from the first base. V loses 4 bases at its end and J loses 6 bases; junction bases beyond the gene matches: 15. This specimen's time point label, interpreted: peripheral blood 6 weeks after treatment start. The cohort comprised roughly 30 patients with locally advanced or metastatic urothelial carcinoma treated at Memorial Sloan Kettering on a trial protocol. Peripheral blood mononuclear cells were collected from each patient pretreatment and during treatment, giving between 1 and 8 total time points per patient. The Qiagen DNeasy Blood extraction kit was used to purify genomic DNA from total PBMCs and tumor samples. Collected pretreatment and during treatment, PBMCs were isolated and stored as previously described. This clone is a singleton in its sample. Its target antigen remains unknown. Base qualities are not recorded, but no much larger clone differs from it by a single base.

This TCR was recovered from a man aged 60-69 years with urothelial cancer. The V gene is TRBV5-1 and the J gene is TRBJ2-7, with 8 middle bases fitting TRBD1. The starting material was PBMCs, obtained around atezolizumab (anti-PD-L1) treatment. The base sequence is TGCGCCAGCAGCCTTAGGGGGCGACAGGGGTCTTTCGAGCAGTACTTC. This encodes CASSLRGRQGSFEQYF.